The rows below give T cell receptor beta chains drawn from one sample of a study of neoadjuvant anti-PD-1 for oral cavity cancer. Libraries were prepared by immunoSEQ multiplex PCR; TCRdb keeps only in-frame clonotypes and omits some of them. The repertoire holds thousands of clones, roughly 45% seen once, with about 25% in the top ten. This material consisted of tumor tissue, taken before nivolumab (anti-PD-1) treatment. Receptors were obtained from a person aged 35-80 years with oral cavity squamous cell carcinoma. The CDR3 runs from the conserved cysteine through the conserved F or W. The D gene is left open where the match is weak. Expanded clones are given a class, and other clones once, few, many or no size at all.

. | TRBJ1-4 | . | TRBV9 | CASSAGGQTNEKLFF | TGTGCCAGCAGCGCCGGTGGACAGACTAATGAAAAACTGTTTTTT
. | TRBJ2-3 | TRBD1 | TRBV5-4 | CASSPSQGALRTDTQYF | TGTGCCAGCAGCCCGTCTCAGGGGGCGTTGAGGACAGATACGCAGTATTTT
few | TRBJ1-1 | . | TRBV5-6 | CASSLWKGQTEAFF | TGTGCCAGCAGCTTGTGGAAGGGACAAACTGAAGCTTTCTTT
. | TRBJ1-6 | . | TRBV15 | CATSREKMVSPLHF | TGTGCCACCAGCAGAGAGAAGATGGTTTCACCCCTCCACTTT
. | TRBJ2-5 | . | TRBV4-3 | CASSQDIGGLQETQYF | TGCGCCAGCAGCCAAGACATAGGGGGGCTGCAAGAGACCCAGTACTTC
. | TRBJ2-3 | TRBD2 | TRBV5-1 | CASSDRLAGPPDTQYF | TGCGCCAGCAGCGACCGACTAGCGGGGCCCCCAGATACGCAGTATTTT
. | TRBJ1-5 | TRBD1 | TRBV19 | CASTQGQTNNQPQHF | TGTGCCAGTACCCAGGGACAGACCAACAATCAGCCCCAGCATTTT
. | TRBJ1-2 | . | TRBV10-1 | CASSATGSYGYTF | TGCGCCAGCAGTGCCACAGGGAGTTACGGCTACACCTTC
medium-sized | TRBJ1-2 | TRBD1 | TRBV2 | CASSDRTGGFGSYTF | TGTGCCAGCAGTGACAGGACAGGGGGCTTCGGGAGCTACACCTTC
few | TRBJ2-1 | . | TRBV4-3 | CASSQDLSGQPYNEQFF | TGCGCCAGCAGCCAAGATCTAAGCGGGCAGCCCTACAATGAGCAGTTCTTC
. | TRBJ1-1 | . | TRBV10-3 | CAISTGTNTEAFF | TGTGCCATCAGCACTGGGACGAACACTGAAGCTTTCTTT
. | TRBJ2-3 | TRBD2 | TRBV7-2 | CASSFAGEKQYF | TGTGCCAGCAGCTTCGCGGGGGAGAAGCAGTATTTT
. | TRBJ2-6 | . | TRBV6-1 | CASSVVSGANVLTF | TGTGCCAGCAGTGTGGTCTCTGGGGCCAACGTCCTGACTTTC
. | TRBJ1-3 | . | TRBV7-9 | CASSLGSSGNTIYF | TGTGCCAGCAGCTTGGGGAGCTCTGGAAACACCATATATTTT
. | TRBJ2-1 | . | TRBV4-3 | CASSQDGVRYNEQFF | TGCGCCAGCAGCCAAGATGGTGTCAGGTACAATGAGCAGTTCTTC
few | TRBJ1-2 | . | TRBV5-4 | CASSFGRGANYGYTF | TGTGCCAGCAGCTTTGGCCGGGGGGCCAACTATGGCTACACCTTC
few | TRBJ1-6 | TRBD1 | TRBV7-7 | CASTSMGDSFISPLHF | TGTGCCAGCACTTCGATGGGGGACAGTTTTATTTCACCCCTCCACTTT
few | TRBJ1-5 | TRBD1 | TRBV7-2 | CASSWRTGGDQPQHF | TGTGCCAGCAGCTGGAGGACAGGCGGCGACCAGCCCCAGCATTTT
. | TRBJ2-3 | TRBD2 | TRBV7-9 | CAVITSGSGTQYF | TGTGCCGTCATTACTAGCGGGTCTGGTACGCAGTATTTT
. | TRBJ1-3 | TRBD1 | TRBV7-6 | CASSFGDRGSGNTIYF | TGTGCCAGCAGCTTTGGGGACAGGGGATCCGGAAACACCATATATTTT
. | TRBJ2-1 | . | TRBV7-3 | CASSLSPGHNEQFF | TGTGCCAGCAGCTTATCGCCGGGCCACAATGAGCAGTTCTTC
. | TRBJ2-7 | TRBD1 | TRBV10-3 | CAISAGQGTTYEQYF | TGTGCCATCAGTGCCGGACAGGGGACAACCTACGAGCAGTACTTC
. | TRBJ2-7 | . | TRBV27 | CAAKRLGTGNEQYF | TGTGCCGCCAAGAGACTGGGTACGGGAAACGAGCAGTACTTC
. | TRBJ2-2 | . | TRBV4-1 | CASSGRANTGELFF | TGCGCCAGCAGCGGGAGAGCGAACACCGGGGAGCTGTTTTTT
. | TRBJ2-1 | TRBD2 | TRBV9 | CASSVTAGGAYEQFF | TGTGCCAGCAGCGTCACAGCGGGGGGGGCGTATGAGCAGTTCTTC
. | TRBJ1-2 | TRBD1 | TRBV18 | CASSPALGTGGRFNYGYTF | TGTGCCAGCTCACCAGCTTTGGGGACAGGGGGACGGTTTAACTATGGCTACACCTTC
. | TRBJ1-6 | . | TRBV4-3 | CASSQDLSSSGSPLHF | TGCGCCAGCAGCCAAGATCTTAGCAGTTCCGGTTCACCCCTCCACTTT
. | TRBJ2-5 | TRBD1 | TRBV7-6 | CASSPRTGGNQYF | TGTGCCAGCAGCCCCCGGACAGGGGGTAACCAGTACTTC
. | TRBJ2-1 | TRBD1 | TRBV5-1 | CASSSGTGAPTEQFF | TGCGCCAGCAGCTCTGGGACAGGGGCCCCCACGGAGCAGTTCTTC
. | TRBJ1-6 | TRBD1 | TRBV2 | CASSIGQGYNSPLHF | TGTGCCAGCAGTATCGGACAGGGTTATAATTCACCCCTCCACTTT
. | TRBJ2-7 | . | TRBV19 | CASSISADEGFYEQYF | TGTGCCAGTAGTATTTCGGCTGATGAGGGATTCTACGAGCAGTACTTC